These T cell receptor beta chains were read from a single sample in a study of blood T cell repertoires in COVID-19. Clones were sequenced by immunoSEQ multiplex PCR, and TCRdb holds only the in-frame ones, with some missing. This table has more than 85,000 clones, about 86% appearing once. The specimen sequenced was PBMCs or T cells enriched from blood (not recorded which). The source is a woman between 45 and 65 years old who had recovered from COVID-19. Each CDR3 is given with its conserved first and last residue. The D gene is left open where the match is weak. The size field is filled for only some rows; it gives once, few, many or a size class.

clone_size	j_call	v_call	d_call	cdr3_aa	cdr3_nt
NA	TRBJ2-1	TRBV5-1	TRBD2	CASTVSGSYNEQFF	TGCGCCAGCACAGTTAGCGGGAGCTACAATGAGCAGTTCTTC
NA	TRBJ2-1	TRBV24-1	TRBD2	CATSDSLAGGPNEQFF	TGTGCCACCAGTGATTCGCTAGCGGGAGGGCCCAATGAGCAGTTCTTC
NA	TRBJ1-4	TRBV5-1	NA	CASSRTTVYNEKLFF	TGCGCCAGCAGCAGAACGACAGTTTATAATGAAAAACTGTTTTTT
NA	TRBJ2-5	TRBV28	TRBD1	CASRSGQGPRETQYF	TGTGCCAGCAGGTCCGGACAGGGTCCGAGAGAGACCCAGTACTTC
NA	TRBJ1-5	TRBV2	NA	CASSVERGNQPQHF	TGTGCCAGCAGTGTCGAGAGGGGCAATCAGCCCCAGCATTTT
NA	TRBJ2-1	TRBV7-2	NA	CASSPGTRVGEQFF	TGTGCCAGCAGCCCGGGGACACGGGTGGGAGAGCAGTTCTTC
NA	TRBJ1-1	TRBV3-1/TRBV3-2	NA	CASSQLGPGVNTEAFF	TGTGCCAGCAGCCAACTCGGGCCAGGGGTCAACACTGAAGCTTTCTTT
NA	TRBJ2-3	TRBV30	NA	CAWSLGGTDTQYF	TGTGCCTGGAGTTTAGGGGGCACAGATACGCAGTATTTT
NA	TRBJ2-7	TRBV5-3	NA	CARSLLEPYEQYF	TGTGCCAGAAGCTTGCTGGAGCCCTACGAGCAGTACTTC
once	TRBJ2-3	TRBV5-1	NA	CASSLAARSTDTQYF	TGCGCCAGCAGCTTGGCTGCCAGAAGCACAGATACGCAGTATTTT
few	TRBJ2-7	TRBV30	NA	CAWSAQSISYEQYF	TGTGCCTGGAGTGCACAGTCTATCTCCTACGAGCAGTACTTC
NA	TRBJ2-1	TRBV2	NA	CASSPSGAPGNEQFF	TGTGCCAGCAGCCCTTCAGGGGCCCCTGGCAATGAGCAGTTCTTC
NA	TRBJ2-7	TRBV28	TRBD2	CASSIIAGAYEQYF	TGTGCCAGCAGTATTATAGCGGGAGCCTACGAGCAGTACTTC
NA	TRBJ2-3	TRBV5-1	NA	CASSGQTSNTDTQYF	TGCGCCAGCAGTGGACAGACCTCCAACACAGATACGCAGTATTTT
NA	TRBJ2-1	TRBV7-9	TRBD1	CASSPRTGKLTNEQFF	TGTGCCAGCAGCCCCAGGACAGGGAAATTAACCAATGAGCAGTTCTTC
NA	TRBJ1-5	TRBV6-5	NA	CASTFGDSNQPQHF	TGTGCCAGCACCTTCGGAGATAGCAATCAGCCCCAGCATTTT
NA	TRBJ1-5	TRBV28	NA	CASSLGPGNNQPQHF	TGTGCCAGCAGTTTAGGTCCGGGGAACAATCAGCCCCAGCATTTT
NA	TRBJ1-2	TRBV28	NA	CASSSRKGVYNYGYTF	TGTGCCAGCAGTTCCCGAAAGGGAGTCTATAACTATGGCTACACCTTC
NA	TRBJ2-7	TRBV5-4	NA	CASSWGSSTYEQYF	TGTGCCAGCAGCTGGGGCAGCTCAACCTACGAGCAGTACTTC
NA	TRBJ1-5	TRBV19	NA	CSPARDFGQPQHF	TGTTCCCCGGCGAGGGATTTTGGTCAGCCCCAGCATTTT
NA	TRBJ2-5	TRBV5-1	NA	CASRSRDIQETQYF	TGCGCCAGCAGAAGCCGGGACATTCAAGAGACCCAGTACTTC
NA	TRBJ2-3	TRBV30	NA	CAWSEINTDTQYF	TGTGCCTGGAGCGAGATAAATACAGATACGCAGTATTTT
NA	TRBJ2-1	TRBV5-1	NA	CASTVAPRSYNEQFF	TGCGCCAGCACCGTAGCCCCTCGTTCCTACAATGAGCAGTTCTTC
NA	TRBJ2-1	TRBV9	TRBD1	CASSVQGTGNHEQFF	TGTGCCAGCAGCGTACAAGGGACAGGGAACCATGAGCAGTTCTTC
NA	TRBJ1-2	TRBV19	NA	CASNQKSGVRGYGYTF	TGTGCCAGTAACCAAAAATCAGGGGTACGTGGCTATGGCTACACCTTC
NA	TRBJ1-3	TRBV10-3	TRBD1	CAINAGQGGGNTIYF	TGTGCCATCAATGCAGGACAGGGAGGTGGAAACACCATATATTTT
NA	TRBJ2-7	TRBV27	NA	CASSPLDRITNEQYF	TGTGCCAGCAGTCCCCTTGACAGAATTACGAACGAGCAGTACTTC
NA	TRBJ2-3	TRBV11-2	NA	CASSLRRDTQYF	TGTGCCAGCAGCTTACGTCGGGATACGCAGTATTTT
NA	TRBJ1-6	TRBV28	TRBD1	CASRKDRGQINNSPLHF	TGTGCCAGCAGGAAGGACAGGGGCCAAATTAATAATTCACCCCTCCACTTT
NA	TRBJ2-7	TRBV9	NA	CASSAGGRQEQYF	TGTGCCAGCAGCGCTGGAGGGCGGCAAGAGCAGTACTTC
once	TRBJ1-5	TRBV15	TRBD1	CATSRSPGQGSNQPQHF	TGTGCCACCAGCAGATCTCCGGGACAGGGTAGCAATCAGCCCCAGCATTTT
NA	TRBJ1-1	TRBV5-6	NA	CASSPGGGENTEAFF	TGTGCCAGCAGCCCGGGGGGAGGGGAGAACACTGAAGCTTTCTTT
NA	TRBJ2-5	TRBV2	TRBD1	CASRTGQGGRETQYF	TGTGCCAGCAGGACCGGACAGGGGGGTCGGGAGACCCAGTACTTC
NA	TRBJ2-7	TRBV27	NA	CASSRIPGTYEQYF	TGTGCCAGCAGCCGGATCCCAGGGACCTACGAGCAGTACTTC
NA	TRBJ1-6	TRBV20-1	NA	CSASEGQIASPLHF	TGCAGTGCTAGTGAAGGACAGATCGCTTCACCCCTCCACTTT
NA	TRBJ1-2	TRBV19	NA	CASRAGKTNYGYTF	TGTGCCAGTAGGGCAGGGAAAACTAACTATGGCTACACCTTC
NA	TRBJ2-3	TRBV19	NA	CASRIHSSDTQYF	TGTGCCAGTAGAATACACAGTTCAGATACGCAGTATTTT
once	TRBJ2-3	TRBV2	NA	CASSVDSAYGDTQYF	TGTGCCAGCAGTGTTGACTCCGCTTACGGGGATACGCAGTATTTT
NA	TRBJ2-2	TRBV19	NA	CASSIDITGELFF	TGTGCCAGTAGTATCGACATCACCGGGGAGCTGTTTTTT
NA	TRBJ2-4	TRBV11-2	NA	CASSLVGATVKNIQYF	TGTGCCAGCAGCTTAGTAGGGGCGACCGTCAAAAACATTCAGTACTTC
NA	TRBJ2-3	TRBV7-8	NA	CASSQRLQGVTDTQYF	TGTGCCAGCAGCCAACGGCTGCAGGGCGTCACAGATACGCAGTATTTT
NA	TRBJ2-3	TRBV5-1	TRBD2	CASSLPTSGGGWDTQYF	TGCGCCAGCAGCTTGCCGACTAGCGGGGGCGGTTGGGATACGCAGTATTTT
once	TRBJ2-3	TRBV6-6	TRBD1	CASSYSTGSTDTQYF	TGTGCCAGCAGTTACTCGACAGGGAGCACAGATACGCAGTATTTT
NA	TRBJ1-3	TRBV15	NA	CATSREVLSPSGNTIYF	TGTGCCACCAGCAGAGAGGTTTTGAGCCCCTCTGGAAACACCATATATTTT
NA	TRBJ1-4	TRBV6-5	NA	CASRSSGREVEKLFF	TGTGCCAGCAGGTCATCGGGCAGGGAAGTCGAAAAACTGTTTTTT
NA	TRBJ2-7	TRBV6-5	TRBD2	CASTGGGLPYEQYF	TGTGCCAGCACCGGCGGGGGACTCCCCTACGAGCAGTACTTC
NA	TRBJ1-6	TRBV28	NA	CASSSSGTRVSPLHF	TGTGCCAGCAGTTCCTCCGGGACAAGGGTATCACCCCTCCACTTT